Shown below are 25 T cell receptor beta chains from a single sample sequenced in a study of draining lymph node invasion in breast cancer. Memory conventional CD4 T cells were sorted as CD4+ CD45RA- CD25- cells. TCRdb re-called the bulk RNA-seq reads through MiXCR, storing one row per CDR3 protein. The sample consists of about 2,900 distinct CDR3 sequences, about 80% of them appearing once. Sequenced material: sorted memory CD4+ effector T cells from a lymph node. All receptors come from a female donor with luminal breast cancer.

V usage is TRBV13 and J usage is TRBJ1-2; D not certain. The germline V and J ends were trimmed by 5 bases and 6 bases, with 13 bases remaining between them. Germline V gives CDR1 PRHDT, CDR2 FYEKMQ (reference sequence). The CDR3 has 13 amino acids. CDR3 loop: CASSNAEGHGYTF. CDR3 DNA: TGTGCCAGCAGCAACGCGGAGGGCCATGGCTACACCTTC.

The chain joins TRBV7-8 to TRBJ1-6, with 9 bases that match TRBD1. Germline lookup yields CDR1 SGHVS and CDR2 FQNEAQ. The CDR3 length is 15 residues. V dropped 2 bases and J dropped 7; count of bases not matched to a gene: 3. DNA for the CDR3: TGTGCCAGCAGCTTATTGGACAGGGGAAATTCACCCCTCCACTTT. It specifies CASSLLDRGNSPLHF.

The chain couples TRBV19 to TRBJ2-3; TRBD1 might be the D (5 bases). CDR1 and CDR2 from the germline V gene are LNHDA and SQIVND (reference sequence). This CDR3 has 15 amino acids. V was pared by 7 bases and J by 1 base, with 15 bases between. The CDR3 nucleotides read TGTGCCAGTACCGCTGGGGCCCACCGCACAGATACGCAGTATTTT. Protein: CASTAGAHRTDTQYF.

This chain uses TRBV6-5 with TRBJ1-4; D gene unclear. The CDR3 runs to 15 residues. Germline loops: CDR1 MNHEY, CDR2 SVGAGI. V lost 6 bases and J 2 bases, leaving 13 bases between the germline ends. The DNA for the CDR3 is TGTGCCAGCAGGGCGGCCCTCAGGACTAATGAAAAACTGTTTTTT. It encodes CASRAALRTNEKLFF.

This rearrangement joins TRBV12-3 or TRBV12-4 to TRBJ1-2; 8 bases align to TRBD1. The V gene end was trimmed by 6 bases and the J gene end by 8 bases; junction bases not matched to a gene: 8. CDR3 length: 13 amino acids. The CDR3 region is CASSHQGAGGYTF. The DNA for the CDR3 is TGTGCCAGCAGCCATCAGGGGGCTGGGGGCTACACCTTC.

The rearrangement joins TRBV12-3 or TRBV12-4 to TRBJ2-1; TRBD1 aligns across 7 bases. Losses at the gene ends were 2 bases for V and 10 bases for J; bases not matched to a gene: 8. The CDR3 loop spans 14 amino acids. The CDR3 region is CASSLMGQIIEQFF. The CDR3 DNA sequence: TGTGCCAGCAGTTTAATGGGACAGATAATCGAGCAGTTCTTC.

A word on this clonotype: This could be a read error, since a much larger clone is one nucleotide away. The CDR3 protein is CARKKNTEAFF. The CDR3 nucleotides read TGTGCCAGAAAAAAGAACACTGAAGCTTTCTTT. The chain employs TRBV27 and TRBJ1-1; D is unclear. Germline CDR1 reads MNHEY; CDR2 reads SMNVEV (reference sequence). Trimming removed 9 bases from V and 1 base from J, with 6 bases in between. This CDR3 region has 11 residues.

CDR3 sequence: CASSRSGMRGMAEAFF. The CDR3 DNA is TGTGCCAGCAGTCGTAGTGGTATGAGGGGTATGGCTGAAGCTTTCTTT. The chain couples TRBV9 to TRBJ1-1; a weak D match, TRBD1 (5 bases). V gave up 5 bases and J gave up 6 bases, with 23 bases separating them. There are 16 residues in the CDR3. Per germline, CDR1 SGDLS and CDR2 YYNGEE.

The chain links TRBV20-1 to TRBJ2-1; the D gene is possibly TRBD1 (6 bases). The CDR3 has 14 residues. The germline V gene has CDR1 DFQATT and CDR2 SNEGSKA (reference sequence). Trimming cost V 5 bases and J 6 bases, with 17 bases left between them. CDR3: CSAQGRPMSNEQFF. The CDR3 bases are TGCAGTGCTCAGGGGCGGCCCATGTCCAATGAGCAGTTCTTC.

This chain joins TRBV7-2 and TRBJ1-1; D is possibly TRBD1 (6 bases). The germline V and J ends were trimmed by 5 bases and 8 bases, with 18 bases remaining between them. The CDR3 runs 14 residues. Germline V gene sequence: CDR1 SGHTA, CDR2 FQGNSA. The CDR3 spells CASSPEGGLREAFF. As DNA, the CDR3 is TGTGCCAGCAGCCCAGAAGGGGGTCTCAGGGAAGCTTTCTTT.

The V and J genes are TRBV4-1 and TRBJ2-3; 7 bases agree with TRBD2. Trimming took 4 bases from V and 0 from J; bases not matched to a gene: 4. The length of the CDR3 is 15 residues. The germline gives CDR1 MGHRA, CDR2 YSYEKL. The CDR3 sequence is CASSLTSRSTDTQYF. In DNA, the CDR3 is TGCGCCAGCAGCCTGACTAGCAGGAGCACAGATACGCAGTATTTT.

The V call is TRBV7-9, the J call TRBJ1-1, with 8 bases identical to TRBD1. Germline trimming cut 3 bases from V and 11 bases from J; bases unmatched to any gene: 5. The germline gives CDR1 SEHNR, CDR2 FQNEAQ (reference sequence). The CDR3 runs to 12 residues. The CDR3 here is CASSFEDRDAFF. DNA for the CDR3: TGTGCCAGCAGCTTCGAGGACAGGGACGCTTTCTTT.

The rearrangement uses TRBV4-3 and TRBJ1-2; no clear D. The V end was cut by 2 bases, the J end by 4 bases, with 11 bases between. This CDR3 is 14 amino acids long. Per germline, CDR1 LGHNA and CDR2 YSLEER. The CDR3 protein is CASSQSPGTYGYTF. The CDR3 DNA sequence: TGCGCCAGCAGCCAAAGTCCGGGAACCTATGGCTACACCTTC.

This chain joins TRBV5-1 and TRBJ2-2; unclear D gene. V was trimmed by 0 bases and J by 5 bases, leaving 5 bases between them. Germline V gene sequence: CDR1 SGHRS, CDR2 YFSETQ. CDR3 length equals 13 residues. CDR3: CASSLGQTGELFF. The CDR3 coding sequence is TGCGCCAGCAGCTTGGGACAAACCGGGGAGCTGTTTTTT.

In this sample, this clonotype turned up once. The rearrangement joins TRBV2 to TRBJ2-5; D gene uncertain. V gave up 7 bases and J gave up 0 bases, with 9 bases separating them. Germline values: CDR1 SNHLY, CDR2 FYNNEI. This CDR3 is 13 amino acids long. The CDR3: CASTGHYQETQYF. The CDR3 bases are TGTGCCAGCACGGGCCACTACCAAGAGACCCAGTACTTC.

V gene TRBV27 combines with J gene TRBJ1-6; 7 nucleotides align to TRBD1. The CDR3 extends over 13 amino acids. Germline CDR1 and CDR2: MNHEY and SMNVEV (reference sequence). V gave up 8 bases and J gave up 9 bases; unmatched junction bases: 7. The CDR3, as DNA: TGTGCCAGCCACTCACAGGGGATTTCACCCCTCCACTTT. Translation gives CASHSQGISPLHF.

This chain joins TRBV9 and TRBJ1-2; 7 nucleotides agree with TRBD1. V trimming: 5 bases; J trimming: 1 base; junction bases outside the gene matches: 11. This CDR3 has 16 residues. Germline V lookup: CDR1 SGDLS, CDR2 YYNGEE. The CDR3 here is CASSDTNRGRNYGYTF. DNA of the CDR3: TGTGCCAGCAGTGACACGAACAGGGGACGTAACTATGGCTACACCTTC.

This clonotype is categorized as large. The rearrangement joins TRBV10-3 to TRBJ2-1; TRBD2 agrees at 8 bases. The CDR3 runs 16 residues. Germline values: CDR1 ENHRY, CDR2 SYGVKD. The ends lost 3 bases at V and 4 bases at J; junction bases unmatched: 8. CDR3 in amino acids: CAISDPGTRGYNEQFF. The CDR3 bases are TGTGCCATCAGTGACCCCGGGACTAGGGGGTACAATGAGCAGTTCTTC.

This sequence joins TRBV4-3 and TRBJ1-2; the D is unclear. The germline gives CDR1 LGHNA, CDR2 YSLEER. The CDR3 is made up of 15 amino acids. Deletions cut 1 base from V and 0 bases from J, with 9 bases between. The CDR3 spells CASSQGTRTNYGYTF. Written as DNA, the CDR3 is TGCGCCAGCAGCCAAGGGACGAGGACTAACTATGGCTACACCTTC.

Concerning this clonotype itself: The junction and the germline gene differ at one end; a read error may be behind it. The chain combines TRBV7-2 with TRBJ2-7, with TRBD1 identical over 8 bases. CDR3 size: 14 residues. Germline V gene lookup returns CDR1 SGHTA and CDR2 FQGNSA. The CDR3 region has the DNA TGTGCCAGCAGCTTAGAAGCTGGACAGGGATCGAGGGACTTC. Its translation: CASSLEAGQGSRDF.

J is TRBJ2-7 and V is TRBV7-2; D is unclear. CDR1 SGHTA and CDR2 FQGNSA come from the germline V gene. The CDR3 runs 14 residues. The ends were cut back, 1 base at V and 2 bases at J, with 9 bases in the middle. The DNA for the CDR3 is TGTGCCAGCAGCTTAGTTTCCAGGACCTACGAGCAGTACTTC. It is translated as CASSLVSRTYEQYF.

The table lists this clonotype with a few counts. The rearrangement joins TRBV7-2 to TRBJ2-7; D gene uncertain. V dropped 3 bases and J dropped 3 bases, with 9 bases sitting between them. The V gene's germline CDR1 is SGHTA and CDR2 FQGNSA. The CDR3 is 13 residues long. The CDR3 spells CASSFKSGYEQYF. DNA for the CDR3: TGTGCCAGCAGCTTCAAGTCAGGCTACGAGCAGTACTTC.

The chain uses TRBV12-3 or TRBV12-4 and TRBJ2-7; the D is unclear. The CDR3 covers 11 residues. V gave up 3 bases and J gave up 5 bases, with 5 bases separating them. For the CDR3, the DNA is TGTGCCAGCAGTTTGAAGAACGAGCAGTACTTC. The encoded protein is CASSLKNEQYF.

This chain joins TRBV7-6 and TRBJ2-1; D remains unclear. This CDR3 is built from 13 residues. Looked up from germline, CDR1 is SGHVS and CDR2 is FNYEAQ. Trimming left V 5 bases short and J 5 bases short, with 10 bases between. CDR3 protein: CASSPGLNNEQFF. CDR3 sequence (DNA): TGTGCCAGCAGCCCCGGGCTGAACAATGAGCAGTTCTTC.

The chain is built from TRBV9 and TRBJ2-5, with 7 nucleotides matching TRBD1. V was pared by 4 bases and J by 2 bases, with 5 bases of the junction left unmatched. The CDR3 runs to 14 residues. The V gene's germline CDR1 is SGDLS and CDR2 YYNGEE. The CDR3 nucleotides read TGTGCCAGCAGCACCGGGACAGCACAAGAGACCCAGTACTTC. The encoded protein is CASSTGTAQETQYF.